The clone carrying this T cell receptor (beta chain) was recorded only once. These data come from a study of cytotoxic CD8 clonotypes in ibrutinib-treated CLL. Overall study: Samples averaged approximately 260,000 productive templates and about 94,000 productive rearrangements.

V was trimmed by 4 bases and J by 4 bases, leaving 11 bases between them. Germline V gene lookup returns CDR1 SGDLS and CDR2 YYNGEE. This CDR3 region has 13 residues. Only in-frame clones appear in the TCRdb table, and some are missing; sequencing was by immunoSEQ multiplex PCR. The sample holds 250,000 to 350,000 clones, less than 85% seen once. This chain uses TRBV9 with TRBJ2-5; D is perhaps TRBD1 or TRBD2 (5 bases each). Sequencing used PBMCs, obtained at disease progression, from a patient treated with ibrutinib. The clonotype was recovered from a human donor with chronic lymphocytic leukemia. CDR3 coding DNA: TGTGCCAGCAGCCTCTGGGGACCAGAGACCCAGTACTTC. Translation: CASSLWGPETQYF.